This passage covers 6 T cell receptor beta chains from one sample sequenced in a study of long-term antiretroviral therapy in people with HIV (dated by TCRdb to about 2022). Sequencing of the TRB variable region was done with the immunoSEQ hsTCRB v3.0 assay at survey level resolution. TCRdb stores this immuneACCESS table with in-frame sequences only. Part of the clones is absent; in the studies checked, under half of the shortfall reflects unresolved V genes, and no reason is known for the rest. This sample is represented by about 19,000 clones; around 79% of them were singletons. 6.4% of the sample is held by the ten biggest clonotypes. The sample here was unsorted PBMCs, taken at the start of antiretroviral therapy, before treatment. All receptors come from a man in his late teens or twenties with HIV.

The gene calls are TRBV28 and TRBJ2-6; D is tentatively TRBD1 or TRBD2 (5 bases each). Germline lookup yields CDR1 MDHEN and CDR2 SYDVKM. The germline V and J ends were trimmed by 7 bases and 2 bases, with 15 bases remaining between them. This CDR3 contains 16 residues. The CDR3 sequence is CASTPSGPAGANVLTF. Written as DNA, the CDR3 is TGTGCCAGCACCCCCTCGGGGCCAGCTGGGGCCAACGTCCTGACTTTC.

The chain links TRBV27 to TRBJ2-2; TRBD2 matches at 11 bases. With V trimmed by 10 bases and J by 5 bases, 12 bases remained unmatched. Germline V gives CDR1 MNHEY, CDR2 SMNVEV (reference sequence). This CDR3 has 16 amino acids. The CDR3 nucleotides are TGTGCCACGAGACCCGGGACTAGCGGTTTGACCGGGGAGCTGTTTTTT. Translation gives CATRPGTSGLTGELFF.

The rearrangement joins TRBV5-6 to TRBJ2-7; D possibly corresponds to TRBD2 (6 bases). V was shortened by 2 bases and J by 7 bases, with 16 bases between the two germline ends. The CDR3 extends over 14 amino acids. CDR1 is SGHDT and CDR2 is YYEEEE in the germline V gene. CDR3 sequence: CASSFIAAGGEQYF. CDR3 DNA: TGTGCCAGCAGCTTTATAGCAGCTGGAGGGGAGCAGTACTTC.

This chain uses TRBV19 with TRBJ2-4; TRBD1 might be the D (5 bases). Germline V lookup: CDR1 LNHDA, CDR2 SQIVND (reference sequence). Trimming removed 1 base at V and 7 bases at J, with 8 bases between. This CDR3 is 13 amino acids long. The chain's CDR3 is CASSIAQENIQYF. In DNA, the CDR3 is TGTGCCAGTAGTATAGCACAGGAGAACATTCAGTACTTC. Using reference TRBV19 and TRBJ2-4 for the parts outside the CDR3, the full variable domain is DGGITQSPKYLFRKEGQNVTLSCEQNLNHDAMYWYRQDPGQGLRLIYYSQIVNDFQKGDIAEGYSVSREKKESFPLTVTSAQKNPTAFYLCASSIAQENIQYFGAGTRLSVL.

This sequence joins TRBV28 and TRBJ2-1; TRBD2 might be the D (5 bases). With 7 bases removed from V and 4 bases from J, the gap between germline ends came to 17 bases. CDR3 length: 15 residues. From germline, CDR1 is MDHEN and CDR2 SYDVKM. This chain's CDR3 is CASNPDAGLYNEQFF. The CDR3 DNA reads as TGTGCCAGCAACCCGGACGCGGGCTTATACAATGAGCAGTTCTTC.

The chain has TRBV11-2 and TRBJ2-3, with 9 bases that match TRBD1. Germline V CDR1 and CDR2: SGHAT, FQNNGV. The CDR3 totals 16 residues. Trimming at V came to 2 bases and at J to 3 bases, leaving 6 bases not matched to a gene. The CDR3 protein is CASSLITGGRTDTQYF. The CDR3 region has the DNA TGTGCCAGCAGCTTAATAACAGGGGGCAGGACAGATACGCAGTATTTT.